The sequence of this TCR beta chain was determined in a study of blood T cells in healthy people across ages. Study outcomes and limitations: Investigators viewed diversity estimates from one million T cells as underestimates, the study reported. Naive CD4+ cell counts and diversity both ran higher in long-lived than in aged donors.

Sample-barcoded 5' priming and a J-beta primer mix drove a second PCR of roughly 7 to 11 cycles. All samples yielded 3 million or more CDR3-containing paired-end reads. TCRdb re-analysed the 5' RACE reads in MiXCR, keeping a single row per CDR3 protein. The table includes some 670,000 distinct CDR3 sequences, 52% detected once. The CDR3 has 15 residues. V lost 1 base to trimming and J lost 5 bases, with 13 bases between them. Germline V gives CDR1 SGHAT, CDR2 FQNNGV. This clonotype was recorded at least ten times. The antigen is unknown. The sequenced sample was blood. The sequence was obtained from a woman older than 75 in good health. The J gene is TRBJ2-3, the V gene TRBV11-2; no clear D. The CDR3 nucleotides are TGTGCCAGCAGCTTAGGTGTTGGGGTTCAAGATACGCAGTATTTT. Encoded protein: CASSLGVGVQDTQYF.